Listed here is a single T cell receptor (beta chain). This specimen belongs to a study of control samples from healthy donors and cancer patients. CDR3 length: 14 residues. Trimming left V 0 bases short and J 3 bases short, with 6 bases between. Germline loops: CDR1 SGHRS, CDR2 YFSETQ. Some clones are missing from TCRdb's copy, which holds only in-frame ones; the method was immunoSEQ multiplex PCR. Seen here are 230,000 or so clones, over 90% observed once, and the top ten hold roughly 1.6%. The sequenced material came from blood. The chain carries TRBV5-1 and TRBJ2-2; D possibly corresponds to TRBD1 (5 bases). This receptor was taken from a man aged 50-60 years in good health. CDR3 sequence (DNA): TGCGCCAGCAGCTTGGGCAGGGACACCGGGGAGCTGTTTTTT. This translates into CASSLGRDTGELFF. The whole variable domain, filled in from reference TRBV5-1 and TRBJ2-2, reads KAGVTQTPRYLIKTRGQQVTLSCSPISGHRSVSWYQQTPGQGLQFLFEYFSETQRNKGNFPGRFSGRQFSNSRSEMNVSTLELGDSALYLCASSLGRDTGELFFGEGSRLTVL.